This entry concerns a single T cell receptor beta chain. Its antigen is currently unknown. The data are from a study of T cells in Graves' hyperthyroidism and ophthalmopathy. Per the germline V gene, CDR1 is LNHNV and CDR2 is YYDKDF (reference sequence). After removal of 2 bases from V and 5 bases from J, the junction contained 13 bases not matched to a gene. There are 19 residues in the CDR3. Study outcomes and limitations: Blood held most thyroid clonotypes expanded above 0.001 frequency.

Researchers took RNA transcripts and amplified the TCR beta CDR3 regions from them. HTBI primers were the set used in a first-round RT-PCR of the TCR CDR3. TCRdb reprocessed the multiplex PCR reads with MiXCR, giving one entry per CDR3 protein. The sample lists fewer than 800,000 distinct CDR3 sequences; 15% to 20% were seen once. The TCR originated in a man aged 18 to 29 with Graves' hyperthyroidism. The chain couples TRBV15 to TRBJ2-3; 13 bases fit TRBD2. Material: blood. The CDR3 is CATSRSWTSGSVARDTQYF. The CDR3 coding sequence is TGTGCCACCAGCAGATCATGGACTAGCGGGAGTGTGGCGAGAGATACGCAGTATTTT.